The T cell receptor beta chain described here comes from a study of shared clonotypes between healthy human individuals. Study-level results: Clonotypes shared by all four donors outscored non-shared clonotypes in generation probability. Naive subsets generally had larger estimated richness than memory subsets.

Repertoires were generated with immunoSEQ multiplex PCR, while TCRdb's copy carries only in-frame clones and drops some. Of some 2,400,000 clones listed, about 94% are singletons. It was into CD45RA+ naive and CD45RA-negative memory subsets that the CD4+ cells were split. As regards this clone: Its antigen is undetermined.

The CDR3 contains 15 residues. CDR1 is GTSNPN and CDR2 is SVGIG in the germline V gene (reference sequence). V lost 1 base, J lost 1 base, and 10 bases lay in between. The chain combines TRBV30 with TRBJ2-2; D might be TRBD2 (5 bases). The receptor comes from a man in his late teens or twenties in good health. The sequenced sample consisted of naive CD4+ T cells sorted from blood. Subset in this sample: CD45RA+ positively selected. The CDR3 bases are TGTGCCTGGAGTGCTGACTACCGGAACACCGGGGAGCTGTTTTTT. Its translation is CAWSADYRNTGELFF. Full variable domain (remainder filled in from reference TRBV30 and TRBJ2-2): SQTIHQWPATLVQPVGSPLSLECTVEGTSNPNLYWYRQAAGRGLQLLFYSVGIGQISSEVPQNLSASRPQDRQFILSSKKLLLSDSGFYLCAWSADYRNTGELFFGEGSRLTVL.